This T cell receptor (beta chain) was documented in a study of response to subunit inactivated influenza vaccine. This clonotype was counted ten times or more. Antigen unknown. MiXCR, run by TCRdb on the RT-PCR reads, gives a single entry per CDR3 protein. The data show approximately 480,000 distinct CDR3 sequences, roughly 9.7% seen once. The CDR3 is made up of 14 amino acids. Germline V gene lookup returns CDR1 DFQATT and CDR2 SNEGSKA (reference sequence). Trimming cost V 1 base and J 3 bases; bases outside gene matches: 3. General study findings and limits: Only a handful of new T cells, the authors suggested, are recruited with each seasonal influenza vaccination.

This TCR came from a man aged 50-60 years who received an inactivated influenza vaccine. The rearrangement uses TRBV20-1 and TRBJ1-5; 7 bases fit TRBD1. The sequencing here drew on PBMCs from blood, taken roughly 47 days after vaccination. CDR3: CSARADRLNQPQHF. The CDR3 DNA is TGCAGTGCTAGAGCGGACAGGCTCAATCAGCCCCAGCATTTT.